This entry lists 9 T cell receptor beta chains sequenced from one sample in a study of blood T cell repertoires in COVID-19. Clones were read by immunoSEQ multiplex PCR, and TCRdb kept only the in-frame ones, dropping some. Of about 80,000 clones listed, roughly 88% were seen once; the top ten hold about 6.7%. Sequencing was performed on peripheral blood. Receptor source: a man in his 70s with acute or convalescent COVID-19.

The chain employs TRBV9 and TRBJ1-1; D uncertain. The length of the CDR3 is 13 residues. The germline gives CDR1 SGDLS, CDR2 YYNGEE. The germline V and J ends were trimmed by 6 bases and 0 bases, with 9 bases remaining between them. The CDR3 loop is CASIRALNTEAFF. The CDR3 DNA sequence: TGTGCCAGCATCCGAGCTTTGAACACTGAAGCTTTCTTT.

The rearrangement joins TRBV24-1 to TRBJ1-2; D remains unclear. V lost 3 bases and J lost 6, with 19 bases in between. The CDR3 spans 16 residues. Germline V lookup: CDR1 KGHDR, CDR2 SFDVKD. The CDR3 is CATSDAVYGRENGYTF. CDR3 coding DNA: TGTGCCACCAGTGATGCGGTTTATGGGAGGGAGAATGGCTACACCTTC.

This clone was counted once. The chain uses TRBV6-2 or TRBV6-3 and TRBJ2-1; D might be TRBD2 (5 bases). With 2 bases removed from V and 6 bases from J, the gap between germline ends came to 11 bases. Germline-derived CDR1 and CDR2 are MNHEY and SVGEGT. CDR3 length: 14 amino acids. CDR3: CASSYLGEFNEQFF. CDR3 sequence (DNA): TGTGCCAGCAGTTACCTCGGGGAGTTCAATGAGCAGTTCTTC.

The J gene is TRBJ2-1, the V gene TRBV6-6, with 8 bases that match TRBD1. Germline V gene sequence: CDR1 MNHNY, CDR2 SVGAGI (reference sequence). The CDR3 length is 15 residues. Germline trimming cut 2 bases from V and 4 bases from J; bases unmatched to any gene: 4. DNA for the CDR3: TGTGCCAGCAGTTACCCGGACAGGGCGTACAATGAGCAGTTCTTC. As protein: CASSYPDRAYNEQFF.

The chain combines TRBV14 with TRBJ2-7; D possibly corresponds to TRBD1 (6 bases). The CDR3 is made up of 12 amino acids. From germline, CDR1 is SGHDN and CDR2 FVKESK. Trimming shortened V by 1 base and J by 8 bases, and 9 bases separated the two germline ends. In DNA form, the CDR3 reads TGTGCCAGCAGCCAAGGGACAGCTAAGCAGTACTTC. Amino acid sequence: CASSQGTAKQYF.

The rearrangement joins TRBV9 to TRBJ1-3; 9 bases match TRBD1. This CDR3 spans 17 amino acids. Unmatched junction bases numbered 10, after V lost 2 bases and J lost 4 bases. The germline V gene encodes CDR1 SGDLS and CDR2 YYNGEE. This CDR3 reads CASSVTTTGGQGNTIYF. For the CDR3, the DNA is TGTGCCAGCAGCGTCACCACCACAGGGGGCCAGGGAAACACCATATATTTT.

This chain uses TRBV7-9 with TRBJ1-1; perhaps TRBD1 as D (5 bases). Germline V gene lookup returns CDR1 SEHNR and CDR2 FQNEAQ (reference sequence). Between the trimmed V and J ends, which lost 5 bases and 5 bases, there was a span of 12 bases. The CDR3 covers 13 residues. CDR3 sequence reads: CASSQAGGTEAFF. The CDR3 nucleotides are TGTGCCAGCAGCCAAGCGGGGGGGACTGAAGCTTTCTTT.

V and J are TRBV11-3 and TRBJ2-3, with 7 nucleotides matching TRBD1. This CDR3 has 16 amino acids. With V trimmed by 1 base and J by 2 bases, 6 bases remained unmatched. Germline V gives CDR1 SGHNT, CDR2 YENEEA. CDR3 DNA: TGTGCCAGCAGCTTAGGCGACAGGGTGGCCACAGATACGCAGTATTTT. Translating it yields CASSLGDRVATDTQYF.

The chain couples TRBV27 to TRBJ2-7; TRBD1 might be the D (7 bases). The CDR3 consists of 14 residues. V shed 6 bases and J shed 3 bases, with 15 bases lying between them. Germline CDR1 and CDR2: MNHEY and SMNVEV (reference sequence). The CDR3 sequence: CASRRGTGVYEQYF. CDR3 sequence (DNA): TGTGCCAGCAGGCGGGGAACAGGGGTCTACGAGCAGTACTTC.